This entry describes one T cell receptor beta chain. Germline-derived CDR1 and CDR2 are MNHEY and SMNVEV (reference sequence). The length of the CDR3 is 15 residues. After removal of 5 bases from V and 5 bases from J, the junction contained 7 bases not matched to a gene. The entry originates in a study of blood T cell repertoires in COVID-19. Some clones are missing from TCRdb's copy, which holds only in-frame ones; the method was immunoSEQ multiplex PCR. The sample contains tens of thousands of clones, 77% of which appear only once. This chain connects TRBV27 to TRBJ1-1, with 11 positions matching TRBD1. The sequenced sample was peripheral blood. The receptor's source is a man aged 70 or older with active or convalescent COVID-19. The CDR3 bases are TGTGCCAGCAGTCCAGGACAGGGGGCGAGGACTGAAGCTTTCTTT. This encodes CASSPGQGARTEAFF.